One sample yielded the 21 T cell receptor beta chains listed below, sequenced in a study of patients and donors after allogeneic stem cell transplantation (TCRdb year 2020). Libraries were prepared through RT-PCR. The data were produced on a NextSeq 550. TCRdb trimmed the raw reads at Q25, called clones with MiXCR and kept productive beta chains. Each entry is one CDR3 protein sequence, shown with its most common DNA and genes. For this sample there are hundreds of thousands of distinct CDR3 sequences; 16% appear just once. Of the sample, less than 8.5% falls within the top ten clones. Sequences were obtained from blood, either unsorted or a sorted T cell fraction (not recorded which). These receptors all come from a human donor who was either an allogeneic HSCT recipient or a stem cell or donor lymphocyte infusion donor (not recorded which). It is not recorded whose cells these are; they may come from a transplant donor.

The table lists this clonotype with a few counts. The V call is TRBV20-1, the J call TRBJ2-3, with D possibly TRBD2 on 7 matching bases. The CDR3 length is 17 residues. Between the trimmed V and J ends, which lost 8 bases and 1 base, there was a span of 25 bases. The germline V gene encodes CDR1 DFQATT and CDR2 SNEGSKA (reference sequence). This CDR3 is CSLTWGGRSSGTDTQYF. The CDR3 nucleotides are TGCAGTCTCACATGGGGGGGCCGTTCCTCTGGCACAGATACGCAGTATTTT.

This clonotype was seen a few times. V usage is TRBV5-1 and J usage is TRBJ1-4; perhaps TRBD1 as D (5 bases). This CDR3 is built from 14 residues. V lost 5 bases to trimming and J lost 1 base, with 9 bases between them. Germline V lookup: CDR1 SGHRS, CDR2 YFSETQ. The CDR3 sequence: CASSSGGTNEKLFF. CDR3 nucleotides: TGCGCCAGCAGTAGCGGGGGAACTAATGAAAAACTGTTTTTT.

This clonotype was found many times. The chain has TRBV12-3 or TRBV12-4 and TRBJ1-1; D not certain. The CDR3 extends over 13 amino acids. V was clipped by 6 bases and J by 4 bases, with 12 bases between them. DNA of the CDR3: TGTGCCAGCAGGGTTGGTCCGGGCACTGAAGCTTTCTTT. The encoded protein is CASRVGPGTEAFF.

This clonotype is a singleton in its sample. This rearrangement joins TRBV15 to TRBJ2-3; D possibly corresponds to TRBD2 (6 bases). This CDR3 region has 17 residues. V was cut by 2 bases and J by 2 bases, with 17 bases left in between. CDR1 is LNHNV, CDR2 YYDKDF, per germline (reference sequence). CDR3: CATSRPHGTPATDTQYF. DNA of the CDR3: TGTGCCACCAGCAGACCCCACGGGACTCCCGCCACAGATACGCAGTATTTT.

This clonotype was counted at least ten times. V and J are TRBV4-3 and TRBJ2-7; D call uncertain. The CDR3 loop spans 18 amino acids. Trimming removed 0 bases at V and 0 bases at J, with 18 bases between. The V gene's germline CDR1 is LGHNA and CDR2 YSLEER. The CDR3 reads CASSQDRPQAPISYEQYF. CDR3 nucleotides: TGCGCCAGCAGCCAAGATCGACCCCAGGCTCCGATCTCCTACGAGCAGTACTTC.

J is TRBJ2-7 and V is TRBV7-2, with D tentatively TRBD2 (6 bases). Germline V gene lookup returns CDR1 SGHTA and CDR2 FQGNSA. Trimming removed 8 bases at V and 1 base at J, with 12 bases between. The CDR3 spans 13 residues. The CDR3 nucleotides are TGTGCCAGCCGGCGGGACCCGTCCTACGAGCAGTACTTC. Its protein is CASRRDPSYEQYF.

In its sample, this clonotype was seen a few times. The V call is TRBV12-3 or TRBV12-4, the J call TRBJ1-2; no clear D gene. V gave up 6 bases and J gave up 6 bases, with 11 bases separating them. The CDR3 length is 12 residues. The CDR3 nucleotides read TGTGCCAGCAGGCCCGACGCACATGGCTACACCTTC. Translation: CASRPDAHGYTF.

This clonotype was found a few times. The gene calls are TRBV11-3 and TRBJ2-1; TRBD2 matches 10 bases. Germline CDR1 SGHNT, CDR2 YENEEA. The CDR3 runs 16 residues. V was pared by 0 bases and J by 3 bases, with 2 bases of the junction left unmatched. CDR3 coding DNA: TGTGCCAGCAGCTTAGAGAGCGGGAGGGTCTACAATGAGCAGTTCTTC. Translation: CASSLESGRVYNEQFF.

The chain uses TRBV5-8 and TRBJ2-2; D is ambiguous. The CDR3 is 14 residues long. V was clipped by 6 bases and J by 1 base, with 10 bases between them. The V gene's germline CDR1 is SGHTS and CDR2 YDEGEE. The CDR3 region has the DNA TGTGCCAGCATCCTAGTTGGGAACACCGGGGAGCTGTTTTTT. This encodes CASILVGNTGELFF.

This clonotype was counted only a few times. The chain combines TRBV28 with TRBJ2-7; weak D call: TRBD2 (5 bases). The V end lost 7 bases, the J end lost 7 bases, and 11 bases lay between the germline ends. Germline CDR1 MDHEN, CDR2 SYDVKM. This CDR3 comprises 11 residues. The CDR3 DNA reads as TGTGCCAGCAACCGAGGGCCGGAGCAGTACTTC. It yields the protein CASNRGPEQYF.

This clonotype has more than one count but fewer than ten. The V gene is TRBV5-1, the J gene TRBJ1-4, with D possibly TRBD1 on 6 matching bases. In germline, CDR1 is SGHRS, CDR2 YFSETQ. There are 15 residues in the CDR3. The V end was cut by 4 bases, the J end by 3 bases, with 13 bases between. The CDR3 coding sequence is TGCGCCAGCAGCGATCCTCAGGGGCCTAATGAAAAACTGTTTTTT. Its protein is CASSDPQGPNEKLFF.

V and J are TRBV11-3 and TRBJ1-1; D uncertain. The CDR3 runs 14 residues. Germline V gene sequence: CDR1 SGHNT, CDR2 YENEEA. V was trimmed by 5 bases and J by 7 bases, leaving 17 bases between them. The CDR3 DNA follows: TGTGCCAGCAGCCCTGGGTCATGGGGAAGTGAAGCTTTCTTT. Translating gives CASSPGSWGSEAFF.

This clonotype was seen more than once but under ten times. This sequence joins TRBV7-9 and TRBJ2-3, with D uncertain. The CDR3 runs 12 residues. V lost 3 bases and J lost 5, with 6 bases in between. CDR1 SEHNR and CDR2 FQNEAQ come from the germline V gene (reference sequence). The CDR3 DNA is TGTGCCAGCAGCTTGACGGAAGATACGCAGTATTTT. It encodes CASSLTEDTQYF.

The J gene is TRBJ1-1, the V gene TRBV6-1, with D perhaps TRBD1 (6 bases). Germline V CDR1 and CDR2: MNHNS, SASEGT. The CDR3 contains 14 residues. Trimming took 7 bases from V and 4 from J, leaving 16 bases between them. The CDR3 here is CASNPHRDATEAFF. The CDR3 DNA follows: TGTGCCAGCAACCCCCACAGGGATGCCACTGAAGCTTTCTTT.

The sample holds a few counts of this clonotype. The chain joins TRBV9 to TRBJ1-4, with 9 bases identical to TRBD1. The junction had 4 bases not matched to a gene; V was cut back by 0 bases and J by 10 bases. The CDR3 length is 14 residues. Germline V gives CDR1 SGDLS, CDR2 YYNGEE. Here the CDR3 reads CASSVEGQGRKLFF. The CDR3 coding sequence is TGTGCCAGCAGCGTAGAGGGACAGGGTAGAAAACTGTTTTTT. The complete variable domain, with remaining parts taken from reference TRBV9 and TRBJ1-4, reads DSGVTQTPKHLITATGQRVTLRCSPRSGDLSVYWYQQSLDQGLQFLIQYYNGEERAKGNILERFSAQQFPDLHSELNLSSLELGDSALYFCASSVEGQGRKLFFGSGTQLSVL.

This rearrangement joins TRBV7-2 to TRBJ2-7, with 13 bases lining up with TRBD2. The CDR3 covers 16 residues. The V gene end was trimmed by 1 base and the J gene end by 4 bases; junction bases not matched to a gene: 4. Per germline, CDR1 SGHTA and CDR2 FQGNSA. For the CDR3, the DNA is TGTGCCAGCAGCTTAGTACTAGCGGGAGGGCCTTACGAGCAGTACTTC. The encoded protein is CASSLVLAGGPYEQYF.

This rearrangement joins TRBV21-1 to TRBJ1-2; the table gives TRBD1 as D, unverified against the DNA. TRBV21-1 is noted as a pseudogene. This CDR3 is 17 amino acids long. CDR3 DNA: TGTGCCAGCAGCAAAAATACCACCGTCAGGGGGCTCTATGGCTACACCTTC. It codes for CASSKNTTVRGLYGYTF.

The chain employs TRBV12-3 or TRBV12-4 and TRBJ1-5; D is undetermined. The CDR3 consists of 13 residues. Trimming cost V 6 bases and J 2 bases, with 8 bases left between them. CDR3 amino acids: CASSELRNQPQHF. The CDR3 DNA follows: TGTGCCAGCAGCGAGCTCCGCAATCAGCCCCAGCATTTT.

This clonotype was detected a few times. The chain carries TRBV3-1 and TRBJ2-7, with D hard to call. CDR1 and CDR2 (germline): LGHDT, YNNKEL (reference sequence). V lost 3 bases and J 3 bases, leaving 6 bases between the germline ends. The length of the CDR3 is 12 residues. The CDR3 DNA follows: TGTGCCAGCAGCCAGGACCACTACGAGCAGTACTTC. Translating gives CASSQDHYEQYF.

CDR3 DNA sequence: TGCAGTGCCAATGACTACACAAAAGAGACCCAGTACTTC. It yields the protein CSANDYTKETQYF. This chain connects TRBV20-1 to TRBJ2-5, with D perhaps TRBD2 (5 bases). V was shortened by 6 bases and J by 3 bases, with 14 bases between the two germline ends. The CDR3 is made up of 13 amino acids. Germline V gene lookup returns CDR1 DFQATT and CDR2 SNEGSKA (reference sequence).

A few counts support this clonotype. Written as DNA, the CDR3 is TGTGCTAGTGGTTTGGGACGGTTTCTAGGAGATACGCAGTATTTT. Encoded protein: CASGLGRFLGDTQYF. The chain links TRBV12-5 to TRBJ2-3; D unresolved. Germline V lookup: CDR1 LGHNT, CDR2 FRNRAP. The CDR3 covers 15 residues. The V end lost 1 base, the J end lost 5 bases, and 13 bases lay between the germline ends.